The 24 T cell receptor beta chains in this list originate from one sample, sequenced in a study of cytomegalovirus exposure and HLA in healthy donors. Researchers ran the PCR with 60 Vbeta and 13 Jbeta primers. Only in-frame clones appear in the TCRdb table, and some are missing; sequencing was by immunoSEQ multiplex PCR. This sample has around 110,000 clones, with over 60% found just once. The sample taken for sequencing was PBMCs. Receptor source: a man aged 30-40 years in good health and CMV-seropositive.

The rearrangement links TRBV7-2 to TRBJ1-4, with D tentatively TRBD1 (5 bases). This CDR3 is 14 amino acids long. In germline, CDR1 is SGHTA, CDR2 FQGNSA. Trimming removed 3 bases from V and 3 bases from J, with 8 bases in between. The CDR3 nucleotides read TGTGCCAGCAGCTTCCAGGGTGCTAATGAAAAACTGTTTTTT. It codes for CASSFQGANEKLFF.

This sequence joins TRBV19 and TRBJ1-2; no clear D. The CDR3 spans 16 residues. In germline, CDR1 is LNHDA, CDR2 SQIVND (reference sequence). Trimming removed 7 bases at V and 3 bases at J, with 21 bases between. The CDR3 reads CASTEIFEGGYYGYTF. The CDR3 DNA reads as TGTGCCAGTACCGAAATTTTTGAGGGTGGGTACTATGGCTACACCTTC.

The V call is TRBV28, the J call TRBJ1-2; 9 bases map to TRBD1. The CDR3 is made up of 17 amino acids. Germline V gene lookup returns CDR1 MDHEN and CDR2 SYDVKM. V lost 5 bases, J lost 3 bases, and 13 bases stayed unmatched. The CDR3 region has the DNA TGTGCCAGCAGTCCATTAGGGACAGGGATTCTATACTATGGCTACACCTTC. Translated, it gives CASSPLGTGILYYGYTF.

This chain connects TRBV10-3 to TRBJ2-7, with 11 bases lining up with TRBD1. Losses at the gene ends were 2 bases for V and 4 bases for J; bases not matched to a gene: 10. The CDR3 length is 17 residues. Looked up from germline, CDR1 is ENHRY and CDR2 is SYGVKD. DNA for the CDR3: TGTGCCATCAGTGAGGGACAGGGGGCCGATGGAGGTTACGAGCAGTACTTC. It encodes CAISEGQGADGGYEQYF.

This clone has a handful of counts. A read error may account for a junction end that differs from germline. The chain links TRBV7-9 to TRBJ1-2; tentative D call: TRBD1 (5 bases). CDR3 length equals 14 residues. Per germline, CDR1 SEHNR and CDR2 FQNEAQ (reference sequence). DNA for the CDR3: TGTTCCAGCAGCTTAGTTTCAGGGAACTATGGCTACACCTTC. Translation gives CSSSLVSGNYGYTF.

This chain joins TRBV7-9 and TRBJ2-1; 8 bases match TRBD2. J was trimmed by 6 bases and V by 3 bases; bases with no gene match: 7. Germline loops: CDR1 SEHNR, CDR2 FQNEAQ (reference sequence). CDR3 length: 15 amino acids. The CDR3 region is CASSLEIAGPNEQFF. The CDR3 DNA follows: TGTGCCAGCAGCTTGGAGATAGCGGGGCCCAATGAGCAGTTCTTC.

V and J are TRBV9 and TRBJ1-2, with D tentatively TRBD1 (5 bases). Trimming took off 4 bases at V and 4 bases at J, with 17 bases between the two ends. Germline values: CDR1 SGDLS, CDR2 YYNGEE. This CDR3 is 15 amino acids long. The CDR3 nucleotides are TGTGCCAGCAGCCAACAGGCGAACCCACTCTATGGCTACACCTTC. Protein product: CASSQQANPLYGYTF.

The CDR3 region is CASSAQVGGGLQALHF. The DNA of the CDR3 is TGTGCCAGCAGCGCCCAAGTAGGGGGGGGGCTGCAGGCCCTCCACTTT. The chain combines TRBV9 with TRBJ1-6; D perhaps matches TRBD1 (6 bases). Deletions cut 3 bases from V and 14 bases from J, with 24 bases between. CDR3 length: 16 residues. Germline-derived CDR1 and CDR2 are SGDLS and YYNGEE.

V and J are TRBV2 and TRBJ2-3; D uncertain. CDR3 length equals 11 residues. Germline CDR1 and CDR2: SNHLY and FYNNEI. With 5 bases removed from V and 5 bases from J, the gap between germline ends came to 5 bases. DNA for the CDR3: TGTGCCAGCAGTCCACTAGATACGCAGTATTTT. Translated, it gives CASSPLDTQYF.

V and J are TRBV19 and TRBJ2-5, with a weak D call TRBD2 (6 bases). The CDR3 loop spans 15 amino acids. From germline, CDR1 is LNHDA and CDR2 SQIVND (reference sequence). Trimming pared 5 bases from V and 11 bases from J, leaving 24 bases between. The CDR3, as DNA: TGTGCCAGTAGTCCCCCTGTGGACGGACCGGGGGAGCAGTACTTC. Translating gives CASSPPVDGPGEQYF.

This chain connects TRBV2 to TRBJ2-7, with a weak D call TRBD1 (6 bases). This CDR3 region has 14 residues. CDR1 is SNHLY, CDR2 FYNNEI, per germline. V lost 4 bases to trimming and J lost 4 bases, with 14 bases between them. The CDR3 coding sequence is TGTGCCAGCAGTGTTCGGACAGAGGGATACGAGCAGTACTTC. Protein sequence: CASSVRTEGYEQYF.

This chain joins TRBV6-5 and TRBJ1-4, with D tentatively TRBD1 (6 bases). Germline V gene sequence: CDR1 MNHEY, CDR2 SVGAGI. The CDR3 is 16 amino acids. Trimming took off 0 bases at V and 5 bases at J, with 13 bases between the two ends. CDR3 DNA sequence: TGTGCCAGCAGTTACTCGCCAACAGGGATAAATGAAAAACTGTTTTTT. Its translation is CASSYSPTGINEKLFF.

J is TRBJ1-2 and V is TRBV11-3; 7 bases match TRBD1. From germline, CDR1 is SGHNT and CDR2 YENEEA. Trimming removed 0 bases from V and 8 bases from J; junction bases left unmatched: 6. CDR3 length: 14 residues. CDR3 DNA: TGTGCCAGCAGCTTAGATCCTAACAGGGGCGGCTACACCTTC. The encoded protein is CASSLDPNRGGYTF.

The rearrangement joins TRBV2 to TRBJ1-2; D gene ambiguous. Germline V lookup: CDR1 SNHLY, CDR2 FYNNEI. V gave up 6 bases and J gave up 4 bases, with 15 bases separating them. CDR3 size: 14 residues. The CDR3 sequence is CASSRAREIYGYTF. As DNA, the CDR3 is TGTGCCAGCAGCCGCGCCCGGGAAATCTATGGCTACACCTTC.

V usage is TRBV6-5 and J usage is TRBJ2-7; D unclear. This CDR3 is 15 amino acids long. V was cut by 0 bases and J by 6 bases, with 15 bases left in between. Germline CDR1 MNHEY, CDR2 SVGAGI. The chain's CDR3 is CASSYSSLSVGEQYF. The CDR3 DNA sequence: TGTGCCAGCAGTTACTCTAGCCTAAGTGTCGGCGAGCAGTACTTC.

In its sample, this clone was seen a few times. The chain combines TRBV27 with TRBJ2-7; D may be TRBD2 (5 bases). Trimming shortened V by 3 bases and J by 9 bases, and 15 bases separated the two germline ends. The CDR3 extends over 13 amino acids. From germline, CDR1 is MNHEY and CDR2 SMNVEV (reference sequence). CDR3 region: CASSLGFGVRQYF. Written as DNA, the CDR3 is TGTGCCAGCAGTTTGGGTTTCGGGGTACGGCAGTACTTC.

The chain uses TRBV9 and TRBJ2-7, with 9 nucleotides matching TRBD1. The V gene end was trimmed by 4 bases and the J gene end by 3 bases; junction bases not matched to a gene: 11. Germline V lookup: CDR1 SGDLS, CDR2 YYNGEE. CDR3 length: 16 amino acids. CDR3 region: CASSPGGTGTNYEQYF. The CDR3 DNA follows: TGTGCCAGCAGCCCCGGGGGGACAGGGACTAACTACGAGCAGTACTTC.

The chain has TRBV4-2 and TRBJ2-3, with TRBD2 matching over 13 bases. V lost 4 bases, J lost 4 bases, and 5 bases stayed unmatched. This CDR3 is 16 amino acids long. Germline CDR1 reads LGHNA; CDR2 reads YNFKEQ. CDR3: CASSPTSGRIADTQYF. The CDR3 DNA follows: TGTGCCAGCAGCCCGACTAGCGGGAGGATCGCAGATACGCAGTATTTT.

The J gene is TRBJ2-1, the V gene TRBV9; no firm D call. The germline gives CDR1 SGDLS, CDR2 YYNGEE. The V and J ends lost 1 base and 4 bases respectively, with 6 bases between them. The CDR3 contains 13 residues. In DNA, the CDR3 is TGTGCCAGCAGCGTATCCCAGTACAATGAGCAGTTCTTC. Its translation: CASSVSQYNEQFF.

The V call is TRBV28, the J call TRBJ1-2; 7 bases are shared with TRBD1. V was pared by 5 bases and J by 8 bases, with 5 bases of the junction left unmatched. The CDR3 is made up of 12 amino acids. The germline V gene has CDR1 MDHEN and CDR2 SYDVKM. CDR3 in DNA: TGTGCCAGCAGTGGATCAGGGGGAGGCTACACCTTC. Translated, it gives CASSGSGGGYTF.

This chain joins TRBV6-5 and TRBJ1-5; a possible D gene is TRBD1 (6 bases). The V gene lost 4 bases and the J gene lost 3 bases, with 10 bases spanning the gap. The CDR3 totals 14 residues. Germline CDR1 reads MNHEY; CDR2 reads SVGAGI. The CDR3 region is CASSLTGFNQPQHF. The CDR3 DNA reads as TGTGCCAGCAGTTTAACAGGGTTCAATCAGCCCCAGCATTTT.

This rearrangement joins TRBV5-4 to TRBJ2-5, with a weak D call TRBD1 (6 bases). This CDR3 contains 14 residues. CDR1 and CDR2 from the germline V gene are SGHNT and YYREEE (reference sequence). Trimming removed 0 bases at V and 1 base at J, with 7 bases between. This chain's CDR3 is CASSLGTAQETQYF. As DNA, the CDR3 is TGTGCCAGCAGCTTGGGGACAGCCCAAGAGACCCAGTACTTC.

V gene TRBV10-3 combines with J gene TRBJ1-1, with 7 bases matching TRBD1. Germline assignment: CDR1 ENHRY and CDR2 SYGVKD. The CDR3 sequence is 13 residues long. The junction had 6 bases not matched to a gene; V was cut back by 8 bases and J by 3 bases. CDR3 nucleotides: TGTGCCATCTGTCAGACAGGGTACACTGAAGCTTTCTTT. This sequence encodes CAICQTGYTEAFF.

V gene TRBV4-3 combines with J gene TRBJ1-1; tentatively, D is TRBD1 (5 bases). Germline CDR1 reads LGHNA; CDR2 reads YSLEER. V lost 0 bases and J lost 1, with 9 bases in between. The CDR3 spans 15 residues. The CDR3 loop reads CASSQDGGENTEAFF. The CDR3 DNA reads as TGCGCCAGCAGCCAAGATGGGGGGGAGAACACTGAAGCTTTCTTT.